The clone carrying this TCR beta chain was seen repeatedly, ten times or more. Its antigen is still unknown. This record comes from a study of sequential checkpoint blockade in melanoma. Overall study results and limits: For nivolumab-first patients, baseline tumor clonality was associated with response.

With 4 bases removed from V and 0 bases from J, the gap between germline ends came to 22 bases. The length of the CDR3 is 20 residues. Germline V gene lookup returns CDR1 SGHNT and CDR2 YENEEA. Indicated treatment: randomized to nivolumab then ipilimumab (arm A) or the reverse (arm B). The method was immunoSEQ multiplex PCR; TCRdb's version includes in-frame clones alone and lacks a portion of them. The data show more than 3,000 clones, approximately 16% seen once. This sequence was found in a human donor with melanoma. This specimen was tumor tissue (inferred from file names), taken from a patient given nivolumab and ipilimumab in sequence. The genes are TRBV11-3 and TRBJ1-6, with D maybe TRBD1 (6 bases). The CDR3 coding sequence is TGTGCCAGCAGCTCCTCTAGAGGACAGCCCGGGAGCTCCTATAATTCACCCCTCCACTTT. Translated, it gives CASSSSRGQPGSSYNSPLHF.